Below, one T cell receptor beta chain is given with its context. Its target is unknown. Naive CD8 cells, CD45RO-negative and positively selected for CCR7, excluded terminally differentiated effector memory CD45RA+ cells. The test was conducted at deep level. Evenly divided among several immunoSEQ plates was the genomic DNA of each subset. This table comes from immunoSEQ multiplex PCR, and its TCRdb copy is limited to in-frame clones, with some not included. The repertoire has 2 million or so clones, about 94% of them found once; the top ten carry more than 0.95%. The V segment lost 1 base and the J segment 5 bases; nucleotides outside the gene matches: 4. The CDR3 sequence is 14 residues long. Looked up from germline, CDR1 is SGHRS and CDR2 is YFSETQ. This entry comes from a study of shared clonotypes between healthy human individuals. Study conclusions and caveats: The study found roughly 5% of naive CD4 clonotypes shared across four donors. Generally, naive subsets (rather than memory subsets) showed larger estimated richness.

The sequenced sample was naive CD8+ T cells sorted from blood. The clonotype was recovered from a man aged 18-30 years in good health. The rearrangement joins TRBV5-1 to TRBJ2-3; 7 bases agree with TRBD2. The CDR3 DNA sequence: TGCGCCAGCAGCTTGATGGGACTACGAGATACGCAGTATTTT. Its protein is CASSLMGLRDTQYF.